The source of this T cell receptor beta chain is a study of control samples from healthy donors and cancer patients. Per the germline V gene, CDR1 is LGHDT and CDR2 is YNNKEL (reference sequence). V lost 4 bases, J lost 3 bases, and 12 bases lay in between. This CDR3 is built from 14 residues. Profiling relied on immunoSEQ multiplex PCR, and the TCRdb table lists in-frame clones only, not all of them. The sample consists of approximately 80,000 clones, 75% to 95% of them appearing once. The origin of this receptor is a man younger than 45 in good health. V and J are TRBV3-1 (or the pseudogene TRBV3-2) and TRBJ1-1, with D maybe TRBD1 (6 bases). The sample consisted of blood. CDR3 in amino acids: CASSRTGMDTEAFF. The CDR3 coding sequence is TGTGCCAGCAGCCGTACAGGGATGGACACTGAAGCTTTCTTT.